The clone carrying this T cell receptor (beta chain) came up once. The target antigen is unknown. Both 60 Vbeta primers and 13 Jbeta primers went into the PCR. Repertoires were generated with immunoSEQ multiplex PCR, while TCRdb's copy carries only in-frame clones and drops some. The sample consists of 85,000 to 100,000 clones, roughly 76% of them appearing once. CDR1 SSHAT and CDR2 FNYEAQ come from the germline V gene (reference sequence). With 1 base clipped from V and 6 bases from J, the junction kept 7 bases outside the gene matches. CDR3 length: 15 amino acids. The data originate from a study of cytomegalovirus exposure and HLA in healthy donors. Study information: When fewer than 400 donors were genotyped, just over 80% of them were found to fall in the Caucasian-associated ancestry cluster. General study findings and limits: It is likely that the observed cluster of highly shared sequence variants was a sequencing artifact. Analysis performed later found more than 15,000 TCR beta sequences associated with HLA alleles at 0.05 false discovery rate. Trimming of TCR beta V- and J-genes showed a link, identified in a later analysis, to a missense DCLRE1C variant.

V usage is TRBV7-7 and J usage is TRBJ2-7; 9 nucleotides line up with TRBD2. Material for sequencing was PBMCs. The receptor was isolated from a human donor in good health. In DNA form, the CDR3 reads TGTGCCAGCAGCTTAGGGTTAGCGGGAGTGGGCGAGCAGTACTTC. Its translation: CASSLGLAGVGEQYF.